A single sample is the source of the 11 T cell receptor beta chains below, sequenced in a study of T cell changes during pregnancy in multiple sclerosis. The table came from immunoSEQ multiplex PCR; TCRdb's copy has only in-frame clones and leaves some out. The table shows roughly 110,000 clones, with around 93% occurring only once. The source was peripheral blood, collected after pregnancy. These receptors all come from a female donor with multiple sclerosis, enrolled in a pregnancy study.

The rearrangement uses TRBV15 and TRBJ2-1, with 9 bases fitting TRBD2. The V gene's germline CDR1 is LNHNV and CDR2 YYDKDF (reference sequence). The CDR3 has 18 amino acids. Trimming at V came to 0 bases and at J to 5 bases, leaving 11 bases not matched to a gene. The CDR3 region is CATSREPKGLAANNEQFF. The CDR3 coding sequence is TGTGCCACCAGCAGAGAACCAAAGGGACTAGCCGCTAACAATGAGCAGTTCTTC.

V is TRBV7-9 and J is TRBJ2-1; possible D gene TRBD2, 5 bases. The CDR3 extends over 12 amino acids. Trimming removed 1 base at V and 8 bases at J, with 6 bases between. CDR1 is SEHNR and CDR2 is FQNEAQ in the germline V gene (reference sequence). CDR3 in DNA: TGTGCCAGCAGCTTAGAGCGGTATGAGCAGTTCTTC. It codes for CASSLERYEQFF.

V and J are TRBV9 and TRBJ1-2, with D unclear. V was shortened by 4 bases and J by 0 bases, with 7 bases between the two germline ends. Germline-derived CDR1 and CDR2 are SGDLS and YYNGEE. The CDR3 extends over 13 amino acids. CDR3: CASSLRANYGYTF. The CDR3 DNA reads TGTGCCAGCAGCCTGAGAGCTAACTATGGCTACACCTTC.

The rearrangement uses TRBV27 and TRBJ2-2; 8 positions agree with TRBD1. The V gene's germline CDR1 is MNHEY and CDR2 SMNVEV (reference sequence). The CDR3 loop spans 17 amino acids. With V trimmed by 6 bases and J by 3 bases, 12 bases remained unmatched. In DNA, the CDR3 is TGTGCCAGCAGCCGCGATACCGGGACAGGACACACCGGGGAGCTGTTTTTT. Translation: CASSRDTGTGHTGELFF.

The J gene is TRBJ1-6, the V gene TRBV19, with no clear D. Germline lookup yields CDR1 LNHDA and CDR2 SQIVND (reference sequence). V lost 5 bases, J lost 0 bases, and 8 bases lay in between. CDR3 size: 15 residues. The CDR3 protein is CASSAGPSYNSPLHF. CDR3 nucleotides: TGTGCCAGTAGTGCAGGCCCCTCCTATAATTCACCCCTCCACTTT.

This chain links TRBV7-7 with TRBJ2-7; 10 bases are a match to TRBD2. V shed 11 bases and J 3 bases; nucleotides not matched to a gene: 10. The CDR3 is made up of 14 amino acids. CDR1 SSHAT and CDR2 FNYEAQ come from the germline V gene (reference sequence). CDR3 loop: CAGRVLAGCYEQYF. In nucleotides, the CDR3 is TGTGCCGGCCGGGTACTAGCGGGATGCTACGAGCAGTACTTC.

V is TRBV5-6 and J is TRBJ2-6; D not certain. Germline CDR1 SGHDT, CDR2 YYEEEE. V lost 3 bases to trimming and J lost 2 bases, with 3 bases between them. The CDR3 is made up of 13 amino acids. The CDR3 DNA sequence: TGTGCCAGCAGCTACACTGGGGCCAACGTCCTGACTTTC. It is translated as CASSYTGANVLTF.

The chain is built from TRBV29-1 and TRBJ2-3, with no clear D. The CDR3 extends over 14 amino acids. The germline CDR1 and CDR2 sequences are SQVTM and ANQGSEA. With 2 bases removed from V and 6 bases from J, the gap between germline ends came to 15 bases. The CDR3 region has the DNA TGCAGCGTTGAATTTCTAGTGGTTCCCGATACGCAGTATTTT. This encodes CSVEFLVVPDTQYF.

This clone was counted between two and nine times. V is TRBV18 and J is TRBJ1-3, with a weak D call TRBD1 (5 bases). V was shortened by 1 base and J by 4 bases, with 23 bases between the two germline ends. The CDR3 loop spans 19 amino acids. Germline CDR1 reads KGHSH; CDR2 reads LQKENI. The CDR3 reads CASSPRPHSGVRGGNTIYF. CDR3 sequence (DNA): TGTGCCAGCTCACCACGTCCGCATTCGGGGGTTCGAGGGGGAAACACCATATATTTT.

This clone was seen a handful of times. This chain joins TRBV7-2 and TRBJ1-3, with TRBD1 matching over 7 bases. Germline V gene lookup returns CDR1 SGHTA and CDR2 FQGNSA. This CDR3 has 15 residues. The trim removed 4 bases at V and 0 bases at J, leaving 3 bases unmatched. The CDR3 bases are TGTGCCAGCAGCTCCTACAGGGGCTCTGGAAACACCATATATTTT. Protein product: CASSSYRGSGNTIYF.

V and J are TRBV4-1 and TRBJ1-2, with D perhaps TRBD1 (5 bases). Germline assignment: CDR1 MGHRA and CDR2 YSYEKL. This CDR3 comprises 17 residues. Trimming shortened V by 1 base and J by 4 bases, and 19 bases separated the two germline ends. CDR3 in DNA: TGCGCCAGCAGCCAAGTTGGAGGGGCGGGTTCGGCCTATGGCTACACCTTC. Its protein is CASSQVGGAGSAYGYTF.